This note documents a single T cell receptor (beta chain) sequence. The data belong to a study of blood T cell repertoires in COVID-19. This CDR3 has 15 amino acids. V was cut by 3 bases and J by 7 bases, with 17 bases left in between. Germline V gene lookup returns CDR1 SGHNT and CDR2 YYREEE (reference sequence). The method was immunoSEQ multiplex PCR; TCRdb's version includes in-frame clones alone and lacks a portion of them. The sample records tens of thousands of clones, 85% to 90% being singletons. The J gene is TRBJ1-3, the V gene TRBV5-4, with D unclear. The sequencing sample was made of peripheral blood. This receptor was obtained from a man aged 55 to 70 with acute or convalescent COVID-19. The CDR3 loop is CASSSGIGISNTIYF. CDR3 bases: TGTGCCAGCAGCTCGGGAATCGGGATTTCGAACACCATATATTTT.